This TCR beta chain came from a study of cytomegalovirus exposure and HLA in healthy donors. Study details: Around 79 million unique TCRs, all from HLA-typed donors, were included in an early release of the data.

PCR amplification relied on 60 Vbeta primers (plus 13 Jbeta primers). Profiled with immunoSEQ multiplex PCR; TCRdb holds only in-frame clones, not every one. The profile shows approximately 120,000 clones, 60% to 85% of them singletons. Notes on the study in general: The listing of 150 or so TCR beta chains classed them as cytomegalovirus-associated. Further analysis was carried out later, and it showed several of the most significant clusters appearing linked to common viral pathogens. Most TCR sequences were uncommon, yet certain public TCRs appeared in many donors.

In germline, CDR1 is LNHDA, CDR2 SQIVND (reference sequence). Trimming at V came to 1 base and at J to 3 bases, leaving 7 bases not matched to a gene. This CDR3 has 16 amino acids. On this clone: Its cognate antigen is unknown.

This sequence originates from a man in his fifties in good health and CMV-seronegative. The rearrangement uses TRBV19 and TRBJ2-7, with 9 positions matching TRBD1. Sample: PBMCs. CDR3 nucleotides: TGTGCCAGTAGTATAGGGTTCCGACAGGGGGTCTACGAGCAGTACTTC. It is translated as CASSIGFRQGVYEQYF.